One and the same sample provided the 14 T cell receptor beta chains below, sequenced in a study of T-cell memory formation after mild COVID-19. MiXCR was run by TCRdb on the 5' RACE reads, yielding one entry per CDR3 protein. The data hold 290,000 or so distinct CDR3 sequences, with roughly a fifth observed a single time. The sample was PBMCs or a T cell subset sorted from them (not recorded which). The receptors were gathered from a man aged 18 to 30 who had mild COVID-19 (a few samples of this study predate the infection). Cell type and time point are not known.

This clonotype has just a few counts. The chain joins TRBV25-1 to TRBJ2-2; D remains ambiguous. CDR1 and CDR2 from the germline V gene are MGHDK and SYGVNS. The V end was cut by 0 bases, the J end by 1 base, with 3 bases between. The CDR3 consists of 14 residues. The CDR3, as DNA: TGTGCCAGCAGTGAATATGGGAACACCGGGGAGCTGTTTTTT. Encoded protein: CASSEYGNTGELFF.

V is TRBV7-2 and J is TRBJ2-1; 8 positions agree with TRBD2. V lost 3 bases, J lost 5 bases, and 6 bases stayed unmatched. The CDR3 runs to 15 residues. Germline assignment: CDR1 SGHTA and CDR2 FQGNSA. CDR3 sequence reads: CASSLGGGRNNEQFF. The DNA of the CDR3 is TGTGCCAGCAGCTTGGGCGGGGGGCGTAACAATGAGCAGTTCTTC.

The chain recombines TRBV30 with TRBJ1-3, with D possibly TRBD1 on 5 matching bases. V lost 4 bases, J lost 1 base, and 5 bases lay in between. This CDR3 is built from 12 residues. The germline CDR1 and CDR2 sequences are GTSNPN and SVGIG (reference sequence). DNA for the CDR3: TGTGCCTGGACAGGGTCTGGAAACACCATATATTTT. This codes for CAWTGSGNTIYF.

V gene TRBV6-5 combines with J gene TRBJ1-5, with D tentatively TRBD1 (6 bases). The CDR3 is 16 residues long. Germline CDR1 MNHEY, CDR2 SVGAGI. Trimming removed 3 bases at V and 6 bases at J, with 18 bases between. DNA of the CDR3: TGTGCCAGCAGTTATCGCCCGGGGGCAGGGAGTCAGCCCCAGCATTTT. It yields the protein CASSYRPGAGSQPQHF.

CDR3 region: CASRLAGWGDTQYF. The CDR3 DNA sequence: TGCGCCAGCAGACTAGCGGGGTGGGGAGATACGCAGTATTTT. The chain combines TRBV10-2 with TRBJ2-3; TRBD2 aligns across 10 bases. The length of the CDR3 is 14 residues. Germline CDR1 reads WSHSY; CDR2 reads SAAADI. The V and J ends lost 6 bases and 5 bases, in that order; junction bases with no gene match: 5.

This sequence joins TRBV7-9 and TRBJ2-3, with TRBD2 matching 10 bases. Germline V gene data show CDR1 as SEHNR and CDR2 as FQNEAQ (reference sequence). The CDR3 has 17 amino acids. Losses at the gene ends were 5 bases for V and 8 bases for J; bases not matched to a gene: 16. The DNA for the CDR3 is TGTGCCAGCAGCCCCCCCCCGAGAGCGGGGGGGCTGGTTACGCAGTATTTT. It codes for CASSPPPRAGGLVTQYF.

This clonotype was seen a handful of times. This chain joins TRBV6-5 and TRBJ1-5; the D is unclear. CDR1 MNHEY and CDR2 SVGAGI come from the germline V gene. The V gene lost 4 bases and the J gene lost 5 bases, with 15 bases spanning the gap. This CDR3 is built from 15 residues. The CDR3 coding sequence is TGTGCCAGCAGTTCGCTTTCGGAAGTGGATCAGCCCCAGCATTTT. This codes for CASSSLSEVDQPQHF.

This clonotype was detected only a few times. CDR3 residues: CASSYSPDLRGYTF. The CDR3 bases are TGTGCCAGCAGTTACAGTCCTGACTTGCGTGGCTACACCTTC. The chain has TRBV6-5 and TRBJ1-2; D gene ambiguous. Between the trimmed V and J ends, which lost 2 bases and 7 bases, there was a span of 14 bases. Germline CDR1 and CDR2: MNHEY and SVGAGI. The CDR3 length is 14 residues.

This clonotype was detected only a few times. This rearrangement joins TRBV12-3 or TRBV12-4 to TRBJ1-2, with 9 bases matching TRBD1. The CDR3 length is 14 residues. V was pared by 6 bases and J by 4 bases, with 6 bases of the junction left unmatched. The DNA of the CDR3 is TGTGCCAGCAGACGGACAGGGGCCATCTATGGCTACACCTTC. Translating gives CASRRTGAIYGYTF.

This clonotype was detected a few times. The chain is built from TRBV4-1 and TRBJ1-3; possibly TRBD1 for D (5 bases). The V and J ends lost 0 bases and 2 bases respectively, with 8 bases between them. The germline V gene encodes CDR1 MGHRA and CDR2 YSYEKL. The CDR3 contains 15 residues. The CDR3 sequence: CASSQDVGAGNTIYF. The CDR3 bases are TGCGCCAGCAGCCAAGATGTGGGGGCTGGAAACACCATATATTTT.

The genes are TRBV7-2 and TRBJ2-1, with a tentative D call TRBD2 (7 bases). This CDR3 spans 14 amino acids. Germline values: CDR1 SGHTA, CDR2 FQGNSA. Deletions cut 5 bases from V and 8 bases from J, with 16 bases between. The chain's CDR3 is CASSPQQGGHEQFF. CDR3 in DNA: TGTGCCAGCAGCCCTCAACAGGGAGGGCATGAGCAGTTCTTC.

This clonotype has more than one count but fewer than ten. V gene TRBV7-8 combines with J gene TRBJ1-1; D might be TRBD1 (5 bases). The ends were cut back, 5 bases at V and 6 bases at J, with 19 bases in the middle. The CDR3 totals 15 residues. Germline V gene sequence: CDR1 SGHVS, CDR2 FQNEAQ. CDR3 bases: TGTGCCAGCAGCCCCCGGCGGGGGTTAGGTTCTGAAGCTTTCTTT. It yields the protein CASSPRRGLGSEAFF.

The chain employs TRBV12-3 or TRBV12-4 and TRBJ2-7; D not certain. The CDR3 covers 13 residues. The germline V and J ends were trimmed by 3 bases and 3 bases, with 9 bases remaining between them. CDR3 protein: CASSFSRNYEQYF. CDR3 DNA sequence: TGTGCCAGCAGTTTTAGCAGAAACTACGAGCAGTACTTC.

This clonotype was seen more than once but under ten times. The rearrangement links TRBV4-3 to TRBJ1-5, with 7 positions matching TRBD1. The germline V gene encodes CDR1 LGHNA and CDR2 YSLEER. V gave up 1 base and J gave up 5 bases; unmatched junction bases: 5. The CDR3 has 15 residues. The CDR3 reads CASSQGIQGDQPQHF. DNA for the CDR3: TGCGCCAGCAGCCAAGGTATTCAGGGGGATCAGCCCCAGCATTTT.